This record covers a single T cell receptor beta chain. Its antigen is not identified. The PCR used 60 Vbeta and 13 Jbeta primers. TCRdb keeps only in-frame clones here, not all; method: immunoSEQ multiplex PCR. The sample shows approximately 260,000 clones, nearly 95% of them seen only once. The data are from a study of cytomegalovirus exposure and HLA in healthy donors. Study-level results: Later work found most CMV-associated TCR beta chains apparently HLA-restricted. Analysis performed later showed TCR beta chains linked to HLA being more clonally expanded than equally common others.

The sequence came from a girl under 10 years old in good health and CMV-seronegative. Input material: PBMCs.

CDR3 protein: CASSVQGRGTEAFF. CDR3 bases: TGTGCCAGCAGCGTACAGGGGAGAGGGACTGAAGCTTTCTTT. The chain combines TRBV11-2 with TRBJ1-1; TRBD1 agrees at 7 bases. Germline assignment: CDR1 SGHAT and CDR2 FQNNGV. The trim removed 5 bases at V and 5 bases at J, leaving 8 bases unmatched. The CDR3 contains 14 residues.